This T cell receptor beta chain was sequenced in a study of human T cells and chemical hapten exposure. Background on the study: Across the whole study, which lasted roughly 24 weeks, patients were given diphenylcyclopropenone on the scalp once a week. The study patch tested 0.01% DPC on the upper back and read results at 6 days.

Time point described: pre-sensitization, week 0. Regarding treatment: therapeutic diphenylcyclopropenone sensitization with weekly scalp DPC. Total RNA extraction was carried out from unfractionated whole blood. The CDR3 runs 15 residues. Germline CDR1 SNHLY, CDR2 FYNNEI. Trimming left V 2 bases short and J 0 bases short, with 10 bases between. As the library was built, unique molecular identifiers were attached to individual cDNA molecules. TCRdb called the RACE reads again in MiXCR, with one record for every CDR3 protein. This table has about 35,000 distinct CDR3 sequences, approximately 12% appearing once. This clonotype was counted at least ten times.

The receptor was isolated from a middle-aged woman with alopecia areata. Some clones in this sample may be carry-over from other donors' samples. Sequenced material: whole blood, taken in connection with sensitization to the hapten diphenylcyclopropenone (DPC). The chain is built from TRBV2 and TRBJ1-1, with TRBD1 as a possible D gene (6 bases). The CDR3 reads CASSETRTVNTEAFF. CDR3 nucleotide sequence: TGTGCCAGCAGTGAAACCCGGACAGTGAACACTGAAGCTTTCTTT. Combining the CDR3 with reference TRBV2 and TRBJ1-1 gives the whole variable domain EPEVTQTPSHQVTQMGQEVILRCVPISNHLYFYWYRQILGQKVEFLVSFYNNEISEKSEIFDDQFSVERPDGSNFTLKIRSTKLEDSAMYFCASSETRTVNTEAFFGQGTRLTVV.